These 16 T cell receptor beta chains came from one sample sequenced in a study of cytomegalovirus exposure and HLA in healthy donors (dated by TCRdb to 2016 to 2017). The protocol used for the library was the immunoSEQ multiplex PCR assay. TCRdb carries this immuneACCESS record with in-frame sequences only. Its versions omit some clonotypes, under half of them owing to an unresolved V gene in the studies checked, with the rest unexplained. The sample contains 55,000 to 75,000 clones, approximately 96% of them found a single time. The top ten clones comprise around 4.5% of the sample. The sequenced sample consisted of PBMCs. The receptors come from a man younger than 30 in good health and CMV-seropositive.

The V and J genes are TRBV5-1 and TRBJ1-1, with TRBD1 as a possible D gene (5 bases). The CDR3 length is 13 residues. The V gene lost 1 base and the J gene lost 5 bases, with 9 bases spanning the gap. Germline V lookup: CDR1 SGHRS, CDR2 YFSETQ. The CDR3 coding sequence is TGCGCCAGCAGCTTGCAGGGAAGGACTGAAGCTTTCTTT. Translated: CASSLQGRTEAFF.

The chain uses TRBV28 and TRBJ2-7; 9 bases are a match to TRBD2. The CDR3 contains 14 residues. CDR1 is MDHEN, CDR2 SYDVKM, per germline. The J segment lost 4 bases and the V segment lost 4 bases, leaving 5 bases of the junction unmatched. This CDR3 reads CASSSRREGYEQYF. Written as DNA, the CDR3 is TGTGCCAGCAGTTCGAGGCGGGAGGGGTACGAGCAGTACTTC.

The chain couples TRBV7-9 to TRBJ2-2; D possibly corresponds to TRBD1 (6 bases). V was trimmed by 5 bases and J by 1 base, leaving 14 bases between them. CDR3 size: 16 residues. Germline V lookup: CDR1 SEHNR, CDR2 FQNEAQ (reference sequence). CDR3 in amino acids: CASSQRDRKNTGELFF. The CDR3 DNA reads TGTGCCAGCAGCCAGAGAGACAGGAAGAACACCGGGGAGCTGTTTTTT.

This clone has only a few counts. The gene calls are TRBV15 and TRBJ2-6; D remains unclear. The germline V and J ends were trimmed by 0 bases and 0 bases, with 3 bases remaining between them. There are 15 residues in the CDR3. The germline V gene has CDR1 LNHNV and CDR2 YYDKDF (reference sequence). This chain's CDR3 is CATSRDHSGANVLTF. CDR3 in DNA: TGTGCCACCAGCAGAGATCACTCTGGGGCCAACGTCCTGACTTTC.

V gene TRBV6-6 combines with J gene TRBJ2-5; 11 nucleotides align to TRBD2. The CDR3 is 14 residues long. Germline values: CDR1 MNHNY, CDR2 SVGAGI (reference sequence). Unmatched junction bases numbered 3, after V lost 5 bases and J lost 4 bases. DNA of the CDR3: TGTGCCAGCAGTGTAGCGGGAGGGCCAGAGACCCAGTACTTC. It encodes CASSVAGGPETQYF.

This clone has a handful of counts. This chain joins TRBV4-1 and TRBJ2-2; D is unclear. The CDR3 runs 12 residues. Deletions cut 4 bases from V and 6 bases from J, with 6 bases between. The germline V gene has CDR1 MGHRA and CDR2 YSYEKL. CDR3 region: CASSPYSGELFF. Here the CDR3 DNA reads TGCGCCAGCAGCCCATACTCCGGGGAGCTGTTTTTT.

The V gene is TRBV6-5, the J gene TRBJ2-4, with a weak D call TRBD1 (6 bases). Trimming pared 5 bases from V and 7 bases from J, leaving 15 bases between. The CDR3 has 14 residues. CDR1 and CDR2 from the germline V gene are MNHEY and SVGAGI. The CDR3 DNA reads as TGTGCCAGCAGTACATCAGGGGTCGAGAACATTCAGTACTTC. Amino acid sequence: CASSTSGVENIQYF.

The rearrangement uses TRBV7-9 and TRBJ2-1; the match to TRBD2 covers 8 bases. The CDR3 runs to 15 residues. Per the germline V gene, CDR1 is SEHNR and CDR2 is FQNEAQ (reference sequence). V was clipped by 3 bases and J by 0 bases; unmatched bases: 1. The CDR3 coding sequence is TGTGCCAGCAGCTTCCGGGGGGGCTCCTACAATGAGCAGTTCTTC. It codes for CASSFRGGSYNEQFF.

The chain employs TRBV28 and TRBJ2-7; a possible D gene is TRBD1 (5 bases). In germline, CDR1 is MDHEN, CDR2 SYDVKM. Trimming cost V 2 bases and J 3 bases, with 17 bases left between them. The CDR3 length is 16 residues. The CDR3 is CASSLEAQWGHYEQYF. Written as DNA, the CDR3 is TGTGCCAGCAGTTTAGAGGCCCAGTGGGGCCACTACGAGCAGTACTTC.

The J gene is TRBJ2-5, the V gene TRBV7-2, with 12 positions matching TRBD2. With 1 base clipped from V and 5 bases from J, the junction kept 8 bases outside the gene matches. This CDR3 has 17 residues. The germline gives CDR1 SGHTA, CDR2 FQGNSA. As DNA, the CDR3 is TGTGCCAGCAGCTTAGATTCTAGCGGGAGGGCCTGGGAGACCCAGTACTTC. This encodes CASSLDSSGRAWETQYF.

The V gene is TRBV5-6, the J gene TRBJ2-7; 8 nucleotides agree with TRBD2. Trimming at V came to 4 bases and at J to 2 bases, leaving 5 bases not matched to a gene. The length of the CDR3 is 14 residues. Germline V gene sequence: CDR1 SGHDT, CDR2 YYEEEE. The CDR3 loop is CASSNLAGTYEQYF. CDR3 bases: TGTGCCAGCAGCAATCTAGCGGGTACCTACGAGCAGTACTTC.

The J gene is TRBJ2-5, the V gene TRBV7-8, with TRBD2 matching over 8 bases. In germline, CDR1 is SGHVS, CDR2 FQNEAQ. The CDR3 contains 15 residues. The trim removed 5 bases at V and 2 bases at J, leaving 7 bases unmatched. CDR3 coding DNA: TGTGCCAGCAGCAGTACCGGGACTAGGCAAGAGACCCAGTACTTC. It codes for CASSSTGTRQETQYF.

The gene calls are TRBV9 and TRBJ2-7; weak D call: TRBD1 (6 bases). The CDR3 spans 13 residues. V was cut by 2 bases and J by 3 bases, with 9 bases left in between. Germline CDR1 and CDR2: SGDLS and YYNGEE. CDR3 coding DNA: TGTGCCAGCAGCGTCGGACAGAACTACGAGCAGTACTTC. Translation gives CASSVGQNYEQYF.

This chain links TRBV27 with TRBJ1-5; D call uncertain. This CDR3 is 14 amino acids long. Germline CDR1 MNHEY, CDR2 SMNVEV (reference sequence). V dropped 5 bases and J dropped 5 bases, with 13 bases sitting between them. The CDR3 sequence: CASSKGEGDQPQHF. The CDR3 region has the DNA TGTGCCAGCAGTAAGGGAGAAGGCGATCAGCCCCAGCATTTT.

Here the CDR3 DNA reads TGTGCCAGCAGTTTATTCACATTAGGGGATTCACCCCTCCACTTT. Translated, it gives CASSLFTLGDSPLHF. This chain uses TRBV28 with TRBJ1-6; tentatively, D is TRBD1 (5 bases). Germline CDR1 is MDHEN and CDR2 is SYDVKM. CDR3 size: 15 residues. The ends were cut back, 1 base at V and 8 bases at J, with 12 bases in the middle. Full variable domain (remainder filled in from reference TRBV28 and TRBJ1-6): DVKVTQSSRYLVKRTGEKVFLECVQDMDHENMFWYRQDPGLGLRLIYFSYDVKMKEKGDIPEGYSVSREKKERFSLILESASTNQTSMYLCASSLFTLGDSPLHFGNGTRLTVT.

The chain carries TRBV7-9 and TRBJ2-7; TRBD2 matches at 9 bases. Losses at the gene ends were 6 bases for V and 2 bases for J; bases not matched to a gene: 5. This CDR3 comprises 14 residues. The germline gives CDR1 SEHNR, CDR2 FQNEAQ (reference sequence). For the CDR3, the DNA is TGTGCCAGCAGTCGACTAGCGGAAGCCTACGAGCAGTACTTC. It codes for CASSRLAEAYEQYF.